The 8 T cell receptor beta chains in this list originate from one sample, sequenced in a study of blood T cell repertoires in COVID-19 (dated by TCRdb to about 2020). The library was made by the immunoSEQ multiplex PCR assay. TCRdb limited this immuneACCESS table to in-frame rearrangements with V and J called. A share of clones is missing; checked studies link under half to unresolved V genes, and the rest is unexplained. Recorded for this sample are approximately 300,000 clones; approximately 90% of them occurred a single time. 3.5% to 4.5% of the sample belongs to the ten largest clones. The specimen was peripheral blood. Every receptor here comes from a woman aged 35 to 49 with acute or convalescent COVID-19.

This clone was picked up a small number of times. This CDR3 is also generated by other DNA sequences in the sample. The CDR3 DNA reads as TGTGCCTGGAGTGTCAGGGGCGGTGAAGCTTTCTTT. Protein sequence: CAWSVRGGEAFF. V gene TRBV30 combines with J gene TRBJ1-1; D perhaps matches TRBD1 (6 bases). V lost 0 bases and J lost 7, with 9 bases in between. The CDR3 is 12 amino acids. Germline V gene sequence: CDR1 GTSNPN, CDR2 SVGIG (reference sequence). Complete variable domain (other parts from reference TRBV30 and TRBJ1-1): SQTIHQWPATLVQPVGSPLSLECTVEGTSNPNLYWYRQAAGRGLQLLFYSVGIGQISSEVPQNLSASRPQDRQFILSSKKLLLSDSGFYLCAWSVRGGEAFFGQGTRLTVV.

This clone was found once. Here the CDR3 reads CASSYGTGLETQYF. The CDR3 DNA reads TGTGCCAGCAGTTACGGGACAGGGCTAGAGACCCAGTACTTC. The chain recombines TRBV6-5 with TRBJ2-5; 9 nucleotides line up with TRBD1. Germline CDR1 is MNHEY and CDR2 is SVGAGI. The junction had 2 bases not matched to a gene; V was cut back by 2 bases and J by 4 bases. This CDR3 is 14 amino acids long.

The rearrangement joins TRBV6-5 to TRBJ2-3; 7 nucleotides line up with TRBD2. This CDR3 has 15 amino acids. Per germline, CDR1 MNHEY and CDR2 SVGAGI. V lost 5 bases to trimming and J lost 2 bases; unmatched junction nucleotides: 7. The CDR3 region has the DNA TGTGCCAGCAGTAGGTCGGGGGGAGACACAGATACGCAGTATTTT. Translated: CASSRSGGDTDTQYF.

The V and J genes are TRBV3-1 (or the pseudogene TRBV3-2) and TRBJ1-2, with 7 bases lining up with TRBD1. Germline V lookup: CDR1 LGHDT, CDR2 YNNKEL (reference sequence). The CDR3 spans 15 residues. Losses at the gene ends were 0 bases for V and 14 bases for J; bases not matched to a gene: 15. In DNA form, the CDR3 reads TGTGCCAGCAGCCAAGATCTCCGGGACAGTCAACGTAGTACCTTC. This sequence encodes CASSQDLRDSQRSTF.

This sequence joins TRBV6-4 and TRBJ2-3; 9 nucleotides agree with TRBD2. V lost 0 bases and J lost 0; bases outside the gene matches: 1. The germline V gene encodes CDR1 MRHNA and CDR2 SNTAGT. This CDR3 is 16 amino acids long. The CDR3 sequence is CASSDSAGGSTDTQYF. The CDR3 DNA reads TGTGCCAGCAGTGACTCCGCGGGGGGGAGCACAGATACGCAGTATTTT.

The rearrangement links TRBV6-4 to TRBJ1-5, with a possible D match to TRBD1 (5 bases). Trimming took 2 bases from V and 2 from J, leaving 7 bases between them. CDR1 is MRHNA and CDR2 is SNTAGT in the germline V gene. The CDR3 is made up of 14 amino acids. CDR3 sequence (DNA): TGTGCCAGCAGTGACATAGGGGGCAATCAGCCCCAGCATTTT. Translation gives CASSDIGGNQPQHF.

The chain carries TRBV6-5 and TRBJ1-5; perhaps TRBD1 as D (5 bases). Per the germline V gene, CDR1 is MNHEY and CDR2 is SVGAGI. Deletions cut 6 bases from V and 0 bases from J, with 12 bases between. The CDR3 length is 15 residues. CDR3 residues: CASSPGGFSNQPQHF. As DNA, the CDR3 is TGTGCCAGCAGCCCCGGGGGGTTTAGCAATCAGCCCCAGCATTTT.

This clone appeared once. The V and J genes are TRBV15 and TRBJ2-7, with TRBD1 matching over 8 bases. J gave up 3 bases and V 3 bases, and 1 base lay outside the gene matches. CDR1 is LNHNV and CDR2 is YYDKDF in the germline V gene (reference sequence). There are 13 residues in the CDR3. CDR3 in amino acids: CATSRDRVYEQYV. For the CDR3, the DNA is TGTGCCACCAGCAGGGACAGGGTCTACGAGCAGTACGTC.